The rows below give T cell receptor beta chains drawn from one sample of a study of pediatric ulcerative colitis. Assay used: immunoSEQ multiplex PCR; TCRdb lists only in-frame clones, some missing. The sample records about 36,000 clones, 73% being singletons. Sequenced material: gut tissue. These receptors came from a boy between 10 and 17 years old with moderate ulcerative colitis. Both conserved end residues are trimmed from each CDR3.

>TRBV7-8|TRBJ1-6
ASSLTMVGNSPLH
>TRBV28|TRBJ1-5
ASRFDSNQPQH
>TRBV11-2|TRBJ1-5
ASSVGHNSNQPQH
>TRBV10-1|TRBJ2-7
ASIGQGTYEQY
>TRBV5-4|TRBJ1-2
ASSFPGQGLYGYT
>TRBV30|TRBJ2-1
ASSWGNEQF
>TRBV4-3|TRBJ1-1
ASSRDRVTNTEAF
>TRBV4-3|TRBJ2-1
ASSQDDGRDEQF
>TRBV21-1|TRBJ2-7
ASSKDSKGAHEQY
>TRBV7-9|TRBJ1-1
ASSLEGGLGAF
>TRBV28|TRBJ2-3
ASSLGLAGLTDTQY
>TRBV7-8|TRBJ2-3
ASSSSLTSTGTDTQY
>TRBV18|TRBJ2-1
ASSPPQNIKGDEQF
>TRBV6-5|TRBJ2-7
ASSSTGTGKYEQY
>TRBV7-2|TRBJ2-5
ASSREGTGPQETQY
>TRBV6-4|TRBJ2-6
ASSKDGSGANVLT
>TRBV2|TRBJ2-7
ASRVDLALQY
>TRBV10-3|TRBJ2-7
AISATGDLYEQY
>TRBV5-4|TRBJ2-5
ASSLASGRGETQY
>TRBV2|TRBJ1-3
AGRQGSPGNTIY
>TRBV5-1|TRBJ1-2
ASSTGTGYGYT
>TRBV28|TRBJ2-7
ASSLSGLAGGYEQY
>TRBV6-6|TRBJ2-1
ASTSGIRYNEQF
>TRBV14|TRBJ1-2
ASSQDWRYGYT